One sample yielded the 8 T cell receptor beta chains listed below, sequenced in a study of blood T cell repertoires in COVID-19. Repertoires were generated with immunoSEQ multiplex PCR, while TCRdb's copy carries only in-frame clones and drops some. This sample has about 300,000 clones, with 70% to 90% found just once. The source material was peripheral blood. The receptors shown here come from a man aged 65-85 years with acute or convalescent COVID-19.

This rearrangement joins TRBV5-6 to TRBJ2-2; the match to TRBD1 covers 9 bases. Germline CDR1 reads SGHDT; CDR2 reads YYEEEE. Trimming took 1 base from V and 6 from J; bases not matched to a gene: 4. The CDR3 totals 15 residues. For the CDR3, the DNA is TGTGCCAGCAGCTTGACCGGGACAGGGTCCGGGGAGCTGTTTTTT. It codes for CASSLTGTGSGELFF. The whole variable domain, remainder taken from reference TRBV5-6 and TRBJ2-2, is DAGVTQSPTHLIKTRGQQVTLRCSPKSGHDTVSWYQQALGQGPQFIFQYYEEEERQRGNFPDRFSGHQFPNYSSELNVNALLLGDSALYLCASSLTGTGSGELFFGEGSRLTVL.

This chain links TRBV11-3 with TRBJ2-3, with 8 positions matching TRBD1. V shed 6 bases and J 0 bases; nucleotides not matched to a gene: 8. This CDR3 spans 16 amino acids. Per germline, CDR1 SGHNT and CDR2 YENEEA. The CDR3 coding sequence is TGTGCCAGCAGTCCTGGACAGGGTCATAGCACAGATACGCAGTATTTT. Translation: CASSPGQGHSTDTQYF.

This chain joins TRBV27 and TRBJ1-4; D remains ambiguous. This CDR3 contains 15 residues. Germline values: CDR1 MNHEY, CDR2 SMNVEV (reference sequence). V was cut by 5 bases and J by 5 bases, with 15 bases left in between. CDR3 in amino acids: CASSPRPQANEKLFF. The CDR3 bases are TGTGCCAGCAGTCCAAGACCCCAGGCCAATGAAAAACTGTTTTTT.

J is TRBJ2-3 and V is TRBV11-2, with D maybe TRBD2 (6 bases). The germline V and J ends were trimmed by 3 bases and 2 bases, with 12 bases remaining between them. The CDR3 consists of 15 residues. The germline CDR1 and CDR2 sequences are SGHAT and FQNNGV. DNA of the CDR3: TGTGCCAGCAGCTTTAGAGGGGACTTCACAGATACGCAGTATTTT. Its translation: CASSFRGDFTDTQYF.

The rearrangement uses TRBV28 and TRBJ1-2, with D unclear. Germline V lookup: CDR1 MDHEN, CDR2 SYDVKM. CDR3 size: 12 residues. Deletions cut 4 bases from V and 4 bases from J, with 7 bases between. For the CDR3, the DNA is TGTGCCAGCAGTTGGGCGCTCTATGGCTACACCTTC. This encodes CASSWALYGYTF.

This chain joins TRBV5-4 and TRBJ2-7; the match to TRBD1 covers 8 bases. The CDR3 has 15 residues. Germline V gene sequence: CDR1 SGHNT, CDR2 YYREEE (reference sequence). The junction had 3 bases not matched to a gene; V was cut back by 0 bases and J by 1 base. The CDR3 region has the DNA TGTGCCAGCAGCTTGGACAGGGGGTATTCCTACGAGCAGTACTTC. Amino acids: CASSLDRGYSYEQYF.

The chain combines TRBV28 with TRBJ1-6; 8 bases map to TRBD1. Trimming at V came to 8 bases and at J to 9 bases, leaving 12 bases not matched to a gene. CDR3 size: 15 residues. Per germline, CDR1 MDHEN and CDR2 SYDVKM. DNA of the CDR3: TGTGCCAGCCTCCCCCCCCGGACAGGGAGTTCACCCCTCCACTTT. This encodes CASLPPRTGSSPLHF. Complete variable domain (other parts from reference TRBV28 and TRBJ1-6): DVKVTQSSRYLVKRTGEKVFLECVQDMDHENMFWYRQDPGLGLRLIYFSYDVKMKEKGDIPEGYSVSREKKERFSLILESASTNQTSMYLCASLPPRTGSSPLHFGNGTRLTVT.

This sequence joins TRBV7-8 and TRBJ1-2; 9 bases fit TRBD1. There are 14 residues in the CDR3. Germline assignment: CDR1 SGHVS and CDR2 FQNEAQ. The trim removed 1 base at V and 9 bases at J, leaving 6 bases unmatched. The CDR3 DNA sequence: TGTGCCAGCAGCTTAGTAGGCGGGACAGGGAGCTACACCTTC. Amino acid sequence: CASSLVGGTGSYTF. Based on the CDR3 plus reference TRBV7-8 and TRBJ1-2, the full variable domain is GAGVSQSPRYKVAKRGQDVALRCDPISGHVSLFWYQQALGQGPEFLTYFQNEAQLDKSGLPSDRFFAERPEGSVSTLKIQRTQQEDSAVYLCASSLVGGTGSYTFGSGTRLTVV.